Presented here are 24 T cell receptor beta chains from one specimen sequenced in a study of vaccination effects on CD4 cells after COVID-19. Antigen-specific CD4+ T cells were first expanded with viral peptide pools by the ViraFEST assay and only then sequenced. The culture ran for 10 days, and then CD4+ T cells were isolated. Nucleocapsid antibodies were negative in the vaccine recipients, who had never had SARS-CoV-2 infection. Profiled with immunoSEQ multiplex PCR; TCRdb holds only in-frame clones, not every one. Counted here are 70,000 or so clones, around 76% occurring once; the ten biggest clones make up under 12%. Their antigen targets remain unknown. Sequencing was performed on CD4+ T cells from PBMCs cultured with SARS-CoV-2 spike peptides, taken before COVID-19 vaccination. The receptors derive from a human donor who received a COVID-19 vaccine.

The genes are TRBV5-1 and TRBJ1-2, with D maybe TRBD1 (6 bases). CDR3 length: 12 residues. V lost 4 bases and J lost 4, with 8 bases in between. Germline lookup yields CDR1 SGHRS and CDR2 YFSETQ. For the CDR3, the DNA is TGCGCCAGCAGCGAGGACAGCTATGGCTACACCTTC. The encoded protein is CASSEDSYGYTF.

Regarding this clone: Within the sample, other DNA sequences also encode this same CDR3. The genes are TRBV4-1 and TRBJ1-1, with 9 nucleotides matching TRBD1. Germline CDR1 is MGHRA and CDR2 is YSYEKL. CDR3 size: 16 residues. The junction had 6 bases not matched to a gene; V was cut back by 1 base and J by 3 bases. This chain's CDR3 is CASSQVRGQGDTEAFF. In DNA, the CDR3 is TGCGCCAGCAGCCAAGTACGGGGACAGGGAGACACTGAAGCTTTCTTT.

The chain carries TRBV29-1 and TRBJ1-2; 9 bases line up with TRBD1. Germline V gene data show CDR1 as SQVTM and CDR2 as ANQGSEA. CDR3 size: 12 residues. The junction had 3 bases not matched to a gene; V was cut back by 6 bases and J by 4 bases. CDR3 loop: CSVGQGGYGYTF. CDR3 DNA sequence: TGCAGCGTGGGACAGGGAGGCTATGGCTACACCTTC.

The rearrangement joins TRBV28 to TRBJ2-2; weak D call: TRBD1 (6 bases). Germline V lookup: CDR1 MDHEN, CDR2 SYDVKM. The CDR3 loop spans 13 amino acids. The germline V and J ends were trimmed by 8 bases and 8 bases, with 15 bases remaining between them. CDR3 bases: TGTGCCAGCGAAGATAACAGGGCTGGGGAGCTGTTTTTT. Translated, it gives CASEDNRAGELFF.

The chain has TRBV4-1 and TRBJ1-1, with 8 bases aligning to TRBD1. With V trimmed by 2 bases and J by 4 bases, 6 bases remained unmatched. CDR3 size: 15 residues. In germline, CDR1 is MGHRA, CDR2 YSYEKL. The CDR3 here is CASSQQQGGGTEAFF. The CDR3 DNA sequence: TGCGCCAGCAGCCAACAACAGGGGGGTGGCACTGAAGCTTTCTTT.

This chain connects TRBV12-5 to TRBJ2-3; D may be TRBD2 (6 bases). Germline CDR1 reads LGHNT; CDR2 reads FRNRAP. Trimming shortened V by 5 bases and J by 7 bases, and 16 bases separated the two germline ends. This CDR3 contains 14 residues. The DNA for the CDR3 is TGTGCTAGTGGTCCCCCCGGAGGGAGGAATACGCAGTATTTT. Its protein product is CASGPPGGRNTQYF.

The gene calls are TRBV6-2 or TRBV6-3 and TRBJ1-1; the match to TRBD1 covers 8 bases. V lost 6 bases, J lost 4 bases, and 10 bases stayed unmatched. CDR3 length: 15 amino acids. CDR1 and CDR2 from the germline V gene are MNHEY and SVGEGT. CDR3 protein: CASSTYRGSSTEAFF. In DNA form, the CDR3 reads TGTGCCAGCAGCACCTACAGGGGGTCGAGCACTGAAGCTTTCTTT.

This clone has just a few counts. J is TRBJ2-5 and V is TRBV2, with 7 nucleotides matching TRBD1. The CDR3 consists of 13 residues. Germline values: CDR1 SNHLY, CDR2 FYNNEI. The J segment lost 1 base and the V segment lost 5 bases, leaving 1 base of the junction unmatched. The CDR3: CASSRDSQETQYF. For the CDR3, the DNA is TGTGCCAGCAGTCGGGACAGCCAAGAGACCCAGTACTTC.

The sample holds a few counts of this clone. This chain joins TRBV2 and TRBJ1-4; 7 bases line up with TRBD1. The ends lost 5 bases at V and 5 bases at J; junction bases unmatched: 5. CDR3 length equals 14 residues. Germline CDR1 SNHLY, CDR2 FYNNEI. In DNA, the CDR3 is TGTGCCAGCAGTCGGGGACAGACGAATGAAAAACTGTTTTTT. It is translated as CASSRGQTNEKLFF.

The V and J genes are TRBV14 and TRBJ2-5; 8 bases line up with TRBD2. Germline V gives CDR1 SGHDN, CDR2 FVKESK. V gave up 5 bases and J gave up 5 bases; unmatched junction bases: 13. This CDR3 has 16 residues. As DNA, the CDR3 is TGTGCCAGCAGCTCAGGACTAGCTACCGCCCTGGAGACCCAGTACTTC. This translates into CASSSGLATALETQYF.

The chain carries TRBV6-4 and TRBJ1-2; 10 bases map to TRBD1. CDR3 length: 15 amino acids. The ends lost 2 bases at V and 8 bases at J; junction bases unmatched: 8. Germline V gene data show CDR1 as MRHNA and CDR2 as SNTAGT. The CDR3 nucleotides read TGTGCCAGCAGTGACCCATCCGGGACAGGGGACGGCTACACCTTC. It encodes CASSDPSGTGDGYTF.

This clone appeared a single time. The chain has TRBV10-3 and TRBJ1-1, with TRBD1 as a possible D gene (5 bases). V lost 2 bases to trimming and J lost 3 bases, with 7 bases between them. The CDR3 has 13 residues. Germline V lookup: CDR1 ENHRY, CDR2 SYGVKD. CDR3 DNA: TGTGCCATCAGTGAGCAGGGTGACACTGAAGCTTTCTTT. Translation gives CAISEQGDTEAFF.

Only one count was recorded for this clone. The V and J genes are TRBV6-6 and TRBJ1-2, with 7 bases matching TRBD1. The CDR3 extends over 13 amino acids. V shed 7 bases, J shed 2 bases, and the junction held 4 bases outside the gene matches. Germline CDR1 MNHNY, CDR2 SVGAGI (reference sequence). CDR3 protein: CASTLDRNYGYTF. The CDR3 DNA sequence: TGTGCCAGCACCCTGGACAGGAACTATGGCTACACCTTC.

The gene calls are TRBV5-1 and TRBJ2-5, with D perhaps being TRBD1 or TRBD2 (5 bases each). The germline CDR1 and CDR2 sequences are SGHRS and YFSETQ. CDR3 length: 13 residues. V lost 2 bases, J lost 7 bases, and 12 bases lay in between. CDR3 loop: CASSFWGSGTQYF. The DNA for the CDR3 is TGCGCCAGCAGCTTTTGGGGGAGTGGGACCCAGTACTTC.

The table lists this clone with a few counts. The chain links TRBV27 to TRBJ1-2, with 7 nucleotides matching TRBD1. The CDR3 extends over 13 amino acids. Germline loops: CDR1 MNHEY, CDR2 SMNVEV (reference sequence). V shed 5 bases, J shed 4 bases, and the junction held 4 bases outside the gene matches. This CDR3 is CASSPTGTYGYTF. The CDR3 DNA reads as TGTGCCAGCAGTCCGACAGGGACCTATGGCTACACCTTC.

This clone showed up just a few times. The V call is TRBV5-1, the J call TRBJ1-4; D is perhaps TRBD1 (5 bases). Per the germline V gene, CDR1 is SGHRS and CDR2 is YFSETQ. V was clipped by 2 bases and J by 4 bases, with 12 bases between them. The CDR3 runs to 15 residues. Written as DNA, the CDR3 is TGCGCCAGCAGCTTCTCCGGCAGGGATAATGAAAAACTGTTTTTT. Translating gives CASSFSGRDNEKLFF.

The rearrangement uses TRBV7-3 and TRBJ2-2; 10 positions agree with TRBD2. Germline trimming cut 5 bases from V and 1 base from J; bases unmatched to any gene: 4. Germline assignment: CDR1 SGHTA and CDR2 FQGTGA. The CDR3 length is 16 residues. The CDR3 DNA is TGTGCCAGCAGCCCGGAGCGGGGGGGGAACACCGGGGAGCTGTTTTTT. It is translated as CASSPERGGNTGELFF.

The chain combines TRBV12-5 with TRBJ2-7; 9 nucleotides align to TRBD1. J gave up 0 bases and V 2 bases, and 8 bases lay outside the gene matches. This CDR3 is 17 amino acids long. Germline CDR1 and CDR2: LGHNT and FRNRAP. The chain's CDR3 is CASGLTTGQGNSYEQYV. The DNA of the CDR3 is TGTGCTAGTGGTTTGACGACGGGACAGGGAAACTCCTACGAGCAGTACGTC.

The chain combines TRBV12-3 or TRBV12-4 with TRBJ1-1; D gene uncertain. The V gene lost 5 bases and the J gene lost 7 bases, with 8 bases spanning the gap. This CDR3 region has 11 residues. CDR3 sequence (DNA): TGTGCCAGCAGTAGGACGTATGAAGCTTTCTTT. Protein sequence: CASSRTYEAFF.

The genes are TRBV9 and TRBJ1-1; D call uncertain. V lost 0 bases and J 0 bases, leaving 6 bases between the germline ends. There are 14 residues in the CDR3. CDR1 and CDR2 (germline): SGDLS, YYNGEE. This CDR3 reads CASSVGQMNTEAFF. CDR3 nucleotide sequence: TGTGCCAGCAGCGTAGGGCAGATGAACACTGAAGCTTTCTTT.

The chain recombines TRBV7-8 with TRBJ2-2; tentative D call: TRBD2 (7 bases). The germline CDR1 and CDR2 sequences are SGHVS and FQNEAQ. The CDR3 extends over 16 amino acids. V lost 2 bases, J lost 0 bases, and 10 bases lay in between. This CDR3 is CASSLFGGPNTGELFF. CDR3 coding DNA: TGTGCCAGCAGCTTATTCGGGGGGCCGAACACCGGGGAGCTGTTTTTT.

This CDR3 is CASSNVLAAGREQYV. The CDR3 nucleotides are TGTGCCAGCAGCAATGTGCTAGCGGCGGGCCGCGAGCAGTACGTC. The chain is built from TRBV21-1 and TRBJ2-7; the tabulated D call, TRBD2, remains unverified against the DNA. TRBV21-1 represents a pseudogene. This CDR3 is built from 15 residues.

The rearrangement links TRBV5-1 to TRBJ2-5, with D perhaps matching TRBD1 (6 bases). V lost 4 bases and J lost 3, with 10 bases in between. The V gene's germline CDR1 is SGHRS and CDR2 YFSETQ. This CDR3 is 13 amino acids long. The CDR3 DNA is TGCGCCAGCAGCCCAAACAGGGAAGAGACCCAGTACTTC. Translation: CASSPNREETQYF.

The rearrangement joins TRBV5-1 to TRBJ2-3; D may be TRBD2 (5 bases). The CDR3 extends over 16 amino acids. Germline-derived CDR1 and CDR2 are SGHRS and YFSETQ. Deletions cut 3 bases from V and 0 bases from J, with 14 bases between. CDR3 sequence: CASSSSGYTSTDTQYF. The CDR3 nucleotides read TGCGCCAGCAGCTCCTCGGGGTACACTAGCACAGATACGCAGTATTTT.